This TCR beta chain was captured by sequencing in a study of T cells in Graves' hyperthyroidism and ophthalmopathy. From germline, CDR1 is KGHDR and CDR2 SFDVKD. This CDR3 contains 15 residues. V gave up 2 bases and J gave up 2 bases; unmatched junction bases: 4. Amplified TCR beta CDR3 regions derived from RNA transcripts. When the TCR CDR3 underwent first-round RT-PCR, the HTBI primer set was used. TCRdb recomputed calls from the multiplex PCR reads with MiXCR, one row per CDR3 protein. The top ten clones hold less than 9% of a sample with hundreds of thousands of distinct CDR3 sequences, roughly 45% of them seen once.

This TCR derives from an adult man with Graves' disease, either hyperthyroidism or ophthalmopathy (not recorded which). Sequenced material: peripheral blood or thyroid tissue (not recorded which). This rearrangement joins TRBV24-1 to TRBJ1-2; TRBD1 matches at 7 bases. CDR3 amino acids: CATSDSSGGNYGYTF. Written as DNA, the CDR3 is TGTGCCACCAGTGATTCCTCAGGGGGAAACTATGGCTACACCTTC.